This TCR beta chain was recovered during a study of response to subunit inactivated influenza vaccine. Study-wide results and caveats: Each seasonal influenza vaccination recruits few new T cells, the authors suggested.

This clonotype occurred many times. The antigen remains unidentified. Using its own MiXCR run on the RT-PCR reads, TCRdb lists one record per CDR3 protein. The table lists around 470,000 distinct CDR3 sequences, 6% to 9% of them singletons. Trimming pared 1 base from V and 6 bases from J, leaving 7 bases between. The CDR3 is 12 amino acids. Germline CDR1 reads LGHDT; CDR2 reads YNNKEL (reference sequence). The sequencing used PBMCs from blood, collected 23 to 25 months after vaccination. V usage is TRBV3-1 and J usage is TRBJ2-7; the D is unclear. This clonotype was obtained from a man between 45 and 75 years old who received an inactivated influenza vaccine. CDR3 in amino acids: CASSQGVVEQYF. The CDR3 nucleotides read TGTGCCAGCAGCCAAGGAGTAGTCGAGCAGTACTTC.